The entry below gives a single T cell receptor beta chain sequence along with its context. Its antigen is unknown. One base away there is no much larger clone; base qualities are not given. The source of the sample is a study of Graves' ophthalmopathy and Graves' hyperthyroidism (dated by TCRdb to 2017 to 2018). In terms of the full investigation: Peripheral blood was collected before any treatment was given, at the time of initial diagnosis. After sampling, hyperthyroidism patients received methimazole starting at 30 mg daily, and ophthalmopathy patients received high-dose intravenous methylprednisolone. To explore V-J signatures that distinguish ophthalmopathy from hyperthyroidism, a discovery set of under 110 patients was enrolled, made up of 43 with ophthalmopathy and 55 to 65 with stable hyperthyroidism. In total, around 130 blood samples were TCR-sequenced: some 40 ophthalmopathy, under 85 hyperthyroidism and some 17 hyperthyroidism-to-ophthalmopathy patients. In roughly 6 hyperthyroidism patients, T-cell repertoires of thyroid tissue and blood were compared. TCR beta repertoire signatures were used to distinguish Graves' ophthalmopathy from Graves' hyperthyroidism and to predict progression to ophthalmopathy. The independent validation cohort included approximately 19 hyperthyroidism patients plus 17 patients who later progressed from hyperthyroidism to ophthalmopathy. Results the study describes overall, beyond this receptor: Most expanded thyroid clonotypes with frequency above 0.001 were also detected in blood, suggesting blood repertoires may reflect the thyroid immune response. In cross-validation, the 13-signature model distinguished ophthalmopathy from stable hyperthyroidism with 87.88% sensitivity and around 84% specificity, while in the test set the corresponding values were 80% and 75%. No statistical method was used to set the sample size in advance, and the investigators knew which group each participant was assigned to. In validation, the model predicted ophthalmopathy progression with about 70% sensitivity and around 72% specificity; around twelve predicted patients were CT-confirmed with GO in a median of 6.5 months.

Ophthalmopathy patients were characterized by moderately to severely active disease, a Clinical Activity Score of at least 3, a NOSPECS grade of at least 4, and a disease duration under 3 months. Patients were excluded if they had other autoimmune diseases, uncontrolled infections, pregnancy or lactation. Clinical symptoms, serum thyroxine, TRAb, thyroid ultrasound and orbital computed tomography were used for diagnosis. Ficoll-Paque density gradient centrifugation was used to isolate PBMCs from around 10 ml of fresh peripheral blood. Total RNA was extracted with Trizol reagent and quality-checked on an Agilent 2100 Bioanalyzer. For repertoire sequencing, the TCR beta CDR3 regions were amplified from RNA transcripts. A first-round RT-PCR used HTBI primers with the Qiagen OneStep RT-PCR kit, followed by a second-round multiplex PCR, size selection and purification. The libraries underwent paired-end sequencing with 100 bp reads on an Illumina HiSeq2000. The authors' analysis ran thus. SOAPnuke was used for read processing, and reads with adapters, uncalled bases, a mean Phred below 15, or no exact constant-primer or identifier match were discarded. COPE v1.2.5 was used to merge the high-quality paired reads. Each unique nucleotide sequence was treated as a clonotype, and MiTCR v1.1 was used to align the clonotypes to the IMGT TRB V, D and J references. The analysis was limited to V-J combinations with a frequency above 0.0001, which together covered about 99% of repertoires. For each V-J combination, a TCR clonal expansion and chaos score was defined as the ratio of F50 clonal expansion to chaos observed in the TCRdist matrix. Welch's t-statistics and random forest were used to narrow the features down to more than 10 V-J combinations, which were then fed into a naive Bayes classifier. Thyroid-blood repertoire similarity was quantified with the Morisita-Horn index. TCRdb trimmed public reads at Q25 via fastp, called clones via MiXCR and kept in-frame beta chains. CDR3 protein duplicates are merged, each entry listing the most common genes and DNA. What appears here as the V and J calls and clone size reflects TCRdb's work, not the paper's. The sample table contains approximately 640,000 distinct CDR3 sequences; only one count was recorded for about 40% of them. Over 2.5% of the sample goes to the ten largest clones.

The CDR3 covers 8 residues, taking in both the cysteine and the phenylalanine. Only CDR3 DNA is held: 24 bases, read in frame from base 1. The germline V gene (reference sequence) specifies LNHDA as CDR1 and SQIVND as CDR2. The V and J ends are trimmed by 8 bases and 9 bases, leaving 5 bases between them. The sequence was collected from an adult man with Graves' ophthalmopathy. Sequenced: peripheral blood. The chain is assembled from TRBV19 and TRBJ2-7; TRBD2 is a possible D gene, resting on 5 matching bases. The DNA is as follows: TGTGCCAGTGGGAGGCAGTACTTC. Protein translation: CASGRQYF.